This T cell receptor (beta chain) was profiled in a study of glioma-infiltrating T cells after dendritic cell vaccination. Regarding the study as a whole: Longer survival after dendritic cell vaccination followed higher pretreatment TIL content.

Only in-frame clones appear in the TCRdb table, and some are missing; sequencing was by immunoSEQ multiplex PCR. The table has fewer than 110,000 clones, roughly 76% seen once. Details on this clone: The antigen is undetermined.

The sequence derives from a human donor with glioblastoma. This material consisted of blood, taken before dendritic cell vaccination.

The CDR3 here is CASSERSSSTDTQYF. The CDR3 coding sequence is TGCGCCAGCAGTGAAAGGAGTTCTAGCACAGATACGCAGTATTTT. The chain has TRBV10-1 and TRBJ2-3; D not certain. V was shortened by 3 bases and J by 0 bases, with 10 bases between the two germline ends. From germline, CDR1 is WNHNN and CDR2 SYGVQD (reference sequence). The CDR3 totals 15 residues.